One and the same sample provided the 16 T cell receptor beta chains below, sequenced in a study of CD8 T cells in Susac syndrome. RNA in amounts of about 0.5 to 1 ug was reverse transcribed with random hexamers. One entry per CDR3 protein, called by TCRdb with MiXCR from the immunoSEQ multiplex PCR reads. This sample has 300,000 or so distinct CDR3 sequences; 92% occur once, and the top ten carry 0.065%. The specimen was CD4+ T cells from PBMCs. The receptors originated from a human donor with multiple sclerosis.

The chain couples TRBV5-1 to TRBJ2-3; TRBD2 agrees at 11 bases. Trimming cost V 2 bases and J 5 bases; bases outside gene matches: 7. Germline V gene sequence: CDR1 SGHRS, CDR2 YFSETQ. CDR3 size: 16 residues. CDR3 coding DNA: TGCGCCAGCAGCTTTACTAGCGGGAGTGCGGGAGATACGCAGTATTTT. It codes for CASSFTSGSAGDTQYF. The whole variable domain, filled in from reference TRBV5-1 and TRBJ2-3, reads KAGVTQTPRYLIKTRGQQVTLSCSPISGHRSVSWYQQTPGQGLQFLFEYFSETQRNKGNFPGRFSGRQFSNSRSEMNVSTLELGDSALYLCASSFTSGSAGDTQYFGPGTRLTVL.

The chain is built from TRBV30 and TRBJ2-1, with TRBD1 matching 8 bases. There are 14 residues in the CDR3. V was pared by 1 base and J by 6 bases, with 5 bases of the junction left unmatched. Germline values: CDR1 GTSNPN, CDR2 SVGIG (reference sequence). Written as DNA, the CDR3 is TGTGCCTGGAGTGGACAGGGGTTGGTCAATGAGCAGTTCTTC. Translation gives CAWSGQGLVNEQFF.

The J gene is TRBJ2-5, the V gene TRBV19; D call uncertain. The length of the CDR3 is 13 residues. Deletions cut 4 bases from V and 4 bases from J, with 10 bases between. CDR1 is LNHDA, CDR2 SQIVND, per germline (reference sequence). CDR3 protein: CASSTRILETQYF. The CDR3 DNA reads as TGTGCCAGTAGTACCCGGATCCTAGAGACCCAGTACTTC.

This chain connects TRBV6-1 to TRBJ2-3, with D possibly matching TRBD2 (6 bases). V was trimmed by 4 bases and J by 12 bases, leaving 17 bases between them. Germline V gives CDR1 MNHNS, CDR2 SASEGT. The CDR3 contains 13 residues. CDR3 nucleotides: TGTGCCAGCAGTGGCCGGGGAGGACGAATCCAGTATTTT. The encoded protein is CASSGRGGRIQYF.

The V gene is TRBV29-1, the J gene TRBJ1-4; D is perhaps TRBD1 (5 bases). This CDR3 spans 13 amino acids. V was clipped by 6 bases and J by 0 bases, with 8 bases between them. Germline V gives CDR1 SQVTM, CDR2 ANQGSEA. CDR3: CSVGVATNEKLFF. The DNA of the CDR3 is TGCAGCGTGGGGGTTGCAACTAATGAAAAACTGTTTTTT.

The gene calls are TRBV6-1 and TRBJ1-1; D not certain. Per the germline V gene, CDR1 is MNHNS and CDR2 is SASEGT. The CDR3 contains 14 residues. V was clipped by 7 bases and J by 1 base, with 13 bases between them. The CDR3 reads CASTTLIKNTEAFF. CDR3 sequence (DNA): TGTGCCAGCACCACCCTCATCAAGAACACTGAAGCTTTCTTT.

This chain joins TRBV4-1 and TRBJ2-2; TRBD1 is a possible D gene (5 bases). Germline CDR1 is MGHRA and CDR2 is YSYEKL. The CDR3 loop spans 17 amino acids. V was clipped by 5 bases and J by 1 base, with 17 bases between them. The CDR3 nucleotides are TGCGCCAGCAGCAGGTGGCAGGGATTGGGGAACACCGGGGAGCTGTTTTTT. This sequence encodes CASSRWQGLGNTGELFF.

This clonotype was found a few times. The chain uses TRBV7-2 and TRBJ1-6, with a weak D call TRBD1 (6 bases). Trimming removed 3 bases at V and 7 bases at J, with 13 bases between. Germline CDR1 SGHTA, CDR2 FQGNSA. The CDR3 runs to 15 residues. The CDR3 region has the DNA TGTGCCAGCAGCTTGACCCGGACAGAAAATTCACCCCTCCACTTT. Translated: CASSLTRTENSPLHF.

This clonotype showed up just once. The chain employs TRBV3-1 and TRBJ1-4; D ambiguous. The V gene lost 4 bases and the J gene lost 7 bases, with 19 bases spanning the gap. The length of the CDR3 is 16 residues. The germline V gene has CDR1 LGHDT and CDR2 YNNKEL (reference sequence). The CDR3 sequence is CASSPPPGHSGEKLFF. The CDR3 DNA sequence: TGTGCCAGCAGCCCTCCGCCCGGGCATAGTGGTGAAAAACTGTTTTTT.

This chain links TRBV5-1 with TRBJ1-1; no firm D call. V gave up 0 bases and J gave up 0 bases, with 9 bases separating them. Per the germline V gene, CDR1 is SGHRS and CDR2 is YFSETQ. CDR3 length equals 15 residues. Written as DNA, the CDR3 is TGCGCCAGCAGCTTGGAACTCGGGGTGAACACTGAAGCTTTCTTT. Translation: CASSLELGVNTEAFF.

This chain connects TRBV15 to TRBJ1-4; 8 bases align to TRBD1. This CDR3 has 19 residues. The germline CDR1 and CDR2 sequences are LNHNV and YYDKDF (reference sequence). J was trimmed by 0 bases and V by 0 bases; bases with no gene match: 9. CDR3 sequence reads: CATSRDHPGGTTTNEKLFF. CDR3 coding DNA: TGTGCCACCAGCAGAGATCACCCAGGGGGCACCACAACTAATGAAAAACTGTTTTTT.

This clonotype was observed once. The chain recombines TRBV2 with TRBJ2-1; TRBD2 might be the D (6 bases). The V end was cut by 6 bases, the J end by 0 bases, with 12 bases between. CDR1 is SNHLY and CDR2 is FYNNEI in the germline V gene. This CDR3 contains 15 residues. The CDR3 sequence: CASSLERVSYNEQFF. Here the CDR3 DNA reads TGTGCCAGCAGCCTGGAGCGGGTCTCCTACAATGAGCAGTTCTTC.

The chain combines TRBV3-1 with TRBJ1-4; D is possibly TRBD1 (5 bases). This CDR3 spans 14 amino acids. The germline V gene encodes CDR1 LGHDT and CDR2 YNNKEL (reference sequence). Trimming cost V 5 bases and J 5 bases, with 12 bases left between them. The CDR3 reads CASSWGGTNEKLFF. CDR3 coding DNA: TGTGCCAGCAGCTGGGGGGGTACAAATGAAAAACTGTTTTTT.

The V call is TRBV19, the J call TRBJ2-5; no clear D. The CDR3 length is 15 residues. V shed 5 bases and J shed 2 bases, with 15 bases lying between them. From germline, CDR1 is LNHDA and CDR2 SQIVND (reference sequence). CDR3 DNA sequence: TGTGCCAGTAGTTTATCACCCAACAAACAAGAGACCCAGTACTTC. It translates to CASSLSPNKQETQYF.

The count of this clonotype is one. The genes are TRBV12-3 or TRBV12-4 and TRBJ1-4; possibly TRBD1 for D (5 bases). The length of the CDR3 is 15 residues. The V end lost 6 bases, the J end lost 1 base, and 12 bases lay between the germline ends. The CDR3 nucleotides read TGTGCCAGCAGGCGCCTGGGGGGAACTAATGAAAAACTGTTTTTT. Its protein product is CASRRLGGTNEKLFF.

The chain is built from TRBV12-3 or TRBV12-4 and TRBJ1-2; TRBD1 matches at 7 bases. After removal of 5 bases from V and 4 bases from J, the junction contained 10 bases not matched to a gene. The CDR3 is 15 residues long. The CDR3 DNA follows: TGTGCCAGCAGTCCGGAGGGGGCGGGACGCTATGGCTACACCTTC. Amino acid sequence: CASSPEGAGRYGYTF.